This passage covers 17 T cell receptor beta chains from one sample sequenced in a study of blood T cell repertoires in COVID-19. The data were produced by immunoSEQ multiplex PCR, yet TCRdb's version contains in-frame clones alone and is incomplete. This repertoire shows about 310,000 clones, about 87% found once; its top ten account for approximately 9%. Sequenced: PBMCs or T cells enriched from blood (not recorded which). The receptor set was obtained from a woman between 18 and 30 years old who had recovered from COVID-19.

This clone has only one observation. The chain links TRBV28 to TRBJ1-3; unclear D gene. Trimming removed 5 bases at V and 2 bases at J, with 13 bases between. The germline V gene encodes CDR1 MDHEN and CDR2 SYDVKM. The CDR3 covers 15 residues. The chain's CDR3 is CASSPPGIPGNTIYF. CDR3 sequence (DNA): TGTGCCAGCAGTCCCCCGGGGATCCCTGGAAACACCATATATTTT.

The chain couples TRBV2 to TRBJ1-6, with D perhaps matching TRBD1 (6 bases). Germline CDR1 SNHLY, CDR2 FYNNEI. CDR3 length equals 13 residues. Trimming pared 6 bases from V and 10 bases from J, leaving 13 bases between. The CDR3 sequence: CASRAQGSSPLHF. The CDR3 nucleotides read TGTGCCAGCAGAGCACAGGGCAGCTCACCCCTCCACTTT. Complete variable domain (other parts from reference TRBV2 and TRBJ1-6): EPEVTQTPSHQVTQMGQEVILRCVPISNHLYFYWYRQILGQKVEFLVSFYNNEISEKSEIFDDQFSVERPDGSNFTLKIRSTKLEDSAMYFCASRAQGSSPLHFGNGTRLTVT.

This clone occurred a few times. This chain links TRBV6-5 with TRBJ2-3, with 11 bases fitting TRBD2. The CDR3 runs 15 residues. Per the germline V gene, CDR1 is MNHEY and CDR2 is SVGAGI. V trimming: 4 bases; J trimming: 5 bases; junction bases outside the gene matches: 5. The CDR3 sequence: CASSLAGGQGDTQYF. The CDR3 nucleotides are TGTGCCAGCAGTTTAGCGGGGGGGCAAGGAGATACGCAGTATTTT.

The rearrangement uses TRBV4-1 and TRBJ2-1; 9 bases align to TRBD2. CDR1 and CDR2 from the germline V gene are MGHRA and YSYEKL. This CDR3 is 17 amino acids long. After removal of 4 bases from V and 5 bases from J, the junction contained 12 bases not matched to a gene. The CDR3 loop is CASSRGPLAGRNNEQFF. DNA for the CDR3: TGCGCCAGCAGCCGGGGTCCCCTAGCGGGGCGAAACAATGAGCAGTTCTTC.

The chain joins TRBV25-1 to TRBJ1-3; D is uncertain. The germline CDR1 and CDR2 sequences are MGHDK and SYGVNS. V gave up 5 bases and J gave up 0 bases, with 5 bases separating them. This CDR3 contains 13 residues. The CDR3, as DNA: TGTGCCAGCAGTTTCTCCTCTGGAAACACCATATATTTT. This sequence encodes CASSFSSGNTIYF.

J is TRBJ2-5 and V is TRBV5-1, with D tentatively TRBD2 (5 bases). V lost 5 bases and J 3 bases, leaving 11 bases between the germline ends. The CDR3 is 13 residues long. Germline V gene data show CDR1 as SGHRS and CDR2 as YFSETQ. In DNA, the CDR3 is TGCGCCAGCAGGGGGAGAGTTGAAGAGACCCAGTACTTC. Translated: CASRGRVEETQYF. The full variable domain, with the rest looked up from reference TRBV5-1 and TRBJ2-5, is KAGVTQTPRYLIKTRGQQVTLSCSPISGHRSVSWYQQTPGQGLQFLFEYFSETQRNKGNFPGRFSGRQFSNSRSEMNVSTLELGDSALYLCASRGRVEETQYFGPGTRLLVL.

In this sample, this clone turned up once. The J gene is TRBJ2-1, the V gene TRBV4-3; 8 bases are a match to TRBD2. Germline V gives CDR1 LGHNA, CDR2 YSLEER. There are 17 residues in the CDR3. Trimming at V came to 0 bases and at J to 7 bases, leaving 11 bases not matched to a gene. DNA of the CDR3: TGCGCCAGCAGCCAAGAATCTCGGGGGGGACTCAGGAATGAGCAGTTCTTC. Encoded protein: CASSQESRGGLRNEQFF.

V usage is TRBV5-6 and J usage is TRBJ2-5; 10 nucleotides match TRBD2. In germline, CDR1 is SGHDT, CDR2 YYEEEE. CDR3 length: 17 amino acids. J was trimmed by 4 bases and V by 0 bases; bases with no gene match: 9. Here the CDR3 reads CASSLVRSTSGAETQYF. CDR3 bases: TGTGCCAGCAGCTTGGTTCGCTCAACTAGCGGGGCAGAGACCCAGTACTTC.

This clone occurred once. V gene TRBV28 combines with J gene TRBJ1-1; the D gene is possibly TRBD1 (5 bases). CDR1 is MDHEN and CDR2 is SYDVKM in the germline V gene. The CDR3 runs to 15 residues. Trimming pared 3 bases from V and 0 bases from J, leaving 11 bases between. The chain's CDR3 is CASSFRASLNTEAFF. For the CDR3, the DNA is TGTGCCAGCAGTTTCAGGGCCTCTTTGAACACTGAAGCTTTCTTT.

The chain employs TRBV4-1 and TRBJ2-1, with 8 bases matching TRBD2. Trimming cost V 6 bases and J 8 bases; bases outside gene matches: 9. The CDR3 consists of 14 residues. CDR1 MGHRA and CDR2 YSYEKL come from the germline V gene. The CDR3 loop is CASSSGNGGYEQFF. The CDR3 DNA reads as TGCGCCAGCAGTAGCGGGAACGGGGGGTATGAGCAGTTCTTC.

The V gene is TRBV28, the J gene TRBJ1-4; D may be TRBD1 (6 bases). Germline CDR1 MDHEN, CDR2 SYDVKM. This CDR3 spans 15 amino acids. V gave up 6 bases and J gave up 5 bases, with 16 bases separating them. The CDR3 loop reads CASSRSGEGNEKLFF. DNA for the CDR3: TGTGCCAGCAGCCGCTCAGGGGAAGGGAATGAAAAACTGTTTTTT.

This sequence joins TRBV5-4 and TRBJ2-1, with a possible D match to TRBD1 (7 bases). With 1 base removed from V and 4 bases from J, the gap between germline ends came to 12 bases. Germline values: CDR1 SGHNT, CDR2 YYREEE (reference sequence). This CDR3 is built from 15 residues. As DNA, the CDR3 is TGTGCCAGCAGCTTGAGGCAGGGGGGATACAATGAGCAGTTCTTC. It yields the protein CASSLRQGGYNEQFF.

The rearrangement links TRBV5-5 to TRBJ1-4, with TRBD1 matching over 11 bases. In germline, CDR1 is SGHKS, CDR2 YYEKEE (reference sequence). The CDR3 totals 17 residues. V gave up 1 base and J gave up 5 bases; unmatched junction bases: 7. The CDR3 here is CASSLLGGDRGNEKLFF. CDR3 nucleotide sequence: TGTGCCAGCAGCTTGTTGGGCGGGGACAGGGGGAATGAAAAACTGTTTTTT.

The sample holds a few counts of this clone. V gene TRBV6-2 or TRBV6-3 combines with J gene TRBJ1-2, with D possibly matching TRBD1 (6 bases). Trimming shortened V by 5 bases and J by 5 bases, and 15 bases separated the two germline ends. Germline loops: CDR1 MNHEY, CDR2 SVGEGT. This CDR3 spans 14 amino acids. CDR3 residues: CASSAHRDGYGYTF. The CDR3 DNA is TGTGCCAGCAGTGCCCACAGGGATGGGTATGGCTACACCTTC.

The V and J genes are TRBV3-1 (or the pseudogene TRBV3-2) and TRBJ2-2; 11 bases are shared with TRBD2. CDR1 is LGHDT and CDR2 is YNNKEL in the germline V gene (reference sequence). This CDR3 is 17 amino acids long. V lost 3 bases to trimming and J lost 4 bases; unmatched junction nucleotides: 7. CDR3 loop: CASSHQLAGGGTGELFF. The CDR3 coding sequence is TGTGCCAGCAGCCATCAGCTAGCGGGGGGTGGCACCGGGGAGCTGTTTTTT.

The chain has TRBV6-1 and TRBJ2-3; 12 nucleotides line up with TRBD2. The CDR3 extends over 17 amino acids. The junction had 10 bases not matched to a gene; V was cut back by 3 bases and J by 6 bases. CDR1 is MNHNS and CDR2 is SASEGT in the germline V gene. The CDR3 loop is CASSDAGTSGFGDTQYF. CDR3 DNA sequence: TGTGCCAGCAGTGACGCCGGGACTAGCGGGTTTGGGGATACGCAGTATTTT.

The rearrangement links TRBV27 to TRBJ2-2; D unclear. Germline CDR1 MNHEY, CDR2 SMNVEV (reference sequence). The CDR3 spans 12 residues. The germline V and J ends were trimmed by 5 bases and 4 bases, with 5 bases remaining between them. The CDR3 region is CASSRITGELFF. The CDR3 DNA follows: TGTGCCAGCAGTCGTATCACCGGGGAGCTGTTTTTT.